These 24 T cell receptor beta chains were all obtained from the same sample, sequenced in a study of T cells after yellow fever vaccination. TCRdb reprocessed the 5' RACE reads with MiXCR, giving one entry per CDR3 protein. The sample carries more than 350,000 distinct CDR3 sequences, roughly 10% recorded once. The input for sequencing was PBMCs, taken on the day of the first yellow fever vaccination. The receptors derive from a man aged 18 to 29 who received the YFV17D yellow fever vaccine.

The chain recombines TRBV6-5 with TRBJ1-2, with D hard to call. Trimming took 4 bases from V and 2 from J, leaving 11 bases between them. Looked up from germline, CDR1 is MNHEY and CDR2 is SVGAGI. This CDR3 has 14 amino acids. Here the CDR3 reads CASSLDGSNYGYTF. DNA for the CDR3: TGTGCCAGCAGTTTGGACGGTTCAAACTATGGCTACACCTTC.

This chain connects TRBV6-1 to TRBJ2-3, with TRBD2 matching 8 bases. The CDR3 contains 16 residues. Germline V gene lookup returns CDR1 MNHNS and CDR2 SASEGT. Trimming cost V 6 bases and J 4 bases; bases outside gene matches: 12. CDR3 nucleotides: TGTGCCAGCAGGGTCGGGGGGGCTCTCGGGGCAGATACGCAGTATTTT. It encodes CASRVGGALGADTQYF.

V usage is TRBV29-1 and J usage is TRBJ1-1; no clear D gene. This CDR3 contains 16 residues. Trimming removed 2 bases at V and 5 bases at J, with 21 bases between. The V gene's germline CDR1 is SQVTM and CDR2 ANQGSEA. CDR3 loop: CSVEPGGGPQTTEAFF. The CDR3 DNA reads as TGCAGCGTTGAACCGGGCGGTGGGCCCCAGACGACTGAAGCTTTCTTT.

This clonotype came up a few times. This chain connects TRBV2 to TRBJ2-2; D remains ambiguous. The germline V and J ends were trimmed by 8 bases and 5 bases, with 3 bases remaining between them. Germline V gene sequence: CDR1 SNHLY, CDR2 FYNNEI. CDR3 size: 10 residues. In DNA, the CDR3 is TGTGCCAGCGGAACCGGGGAGCTGTTTTTT. This sequence encodes CASGTGELFF.

The J gene is TRBJ2-1, the V gene TRBV24-1, with 14 bases fitting TRBD2. The CDR3 loop spans 17 amino acids. Germline assignment: CDR1 KGHDR and CDR2 SFDVKD. V shed 3 bases and J 10 bases; nucleotides not matched to a gene: 10. CDR3 DNA: TGTGCCACCAGTGATAGAGGACTAGCGGGGGGCCCAAAGGAGCAGTTCTTC. Encoded protein: CATSDRGLAGGPKEQFF.

This chain links TRBV7-2 with TRBJ2-5, with D possibly TRBD1 on 5 matching bases. This CDR3 has 14 residues. CDR1 SGHTA and CDR2 FQGNSA come from the germline V gene. V shed 5 bases and J shed 1 base, with 11 bases lying between them. For the CDR3, the DNA is TGTGCCAGCAGCCAAACAGGAATCCAAGAGACCCAGTACTTC. The encoded protein is CASSQTGIQETQYF.

In this sample, this clonotype turned up a few times. The rearrangement uses TRBV6-2 or TRBV6-3 and TRBJ2-7, with 9 nucleotides matching TRBD1. The ends lost 7 bases at V and 1 base at J; junction bases unmatched: 5. CDR3 length equals 14 residues. CDR1 and CDR2 (germline): MNHEY, SVGEGT. The CDR3 nucleotides read TGTGCCAGCAAGGTCGGGACAGGGTCCTACGAGCAGTACTTC. Translation gives CASKVGTGSYEQYF.

This chain connects TRBV20-1 to TRBJ2-3; 8 bases line up with TRBD2. Per the germline V gene, CDR1 is DFQATT and CDR2 is SNEGSKA (reference sequence). This CDR3 comprises 15 residues. Trimming at V came to 6 bases and at J to 0 bases, leaving 8 bases not matched to a gene. The CDR3 coding sequence is TGCAGTGCCTCGGGGAGACTAGCGAGCACAGATACGCAGTATTTT. Protein: CSASGRLASTDTQYF.

This clonotype was recorded only once. The chain has TRBV12-3 or TRBV12-4 and TRBJ2-3; tentatively, D is TRBD1 (6 bases). CDR3 length: 14 residues. The germline V and J ends were trimmed by 7 bases and 5 bases, with 16 bases remaining between them. The CDR3 reads CASTWGRGEDTQYF. The CDR3 DNA reads TGTGCCAGCACCTGGGGCAGGGGAGAAGATACGCAGTATTTT.

This rearrangement joins TRBV7-2 to TRBJ1-2; perhaps TRBD1 as D (5 bases). Between the trimmed V and J ends, which lost 3 bases and 1 base, there was a span of 12 bases. Germline V gene lookup returns CDR1 SGHTA and CDR2 FQGNSA. CDR3 length equals 15 residues. The CDR3, as DNA: TGTGCCAGCAGCTTTTCCCGAGACAGTAACTATGGCTACACCTTC. Its translation: CASSFSRDSNYGYTF. Full variable domain (rest looked up from reference TRBV7-2 and TRBJ1-2): GAGVSQSPSNKVTEKGKDVELRCDPISGHTALYWYRQSLGQGLEFLIYFQGNSAPDKSGLPSDRFSAERTGGSVSTLTIQRTQQEDSAVYLCASSFSRDSNYGYTFGSGTRLTVV.

Remarks on this clonotype: Compared with germline, one end of the junction differs, possibly owing to a read error. This rearrangement joins TRBV5-6 to TRBJ2-5; tentatively, D is TRBD1 (6 bases). This CDR3 comprises 14 residues. CDR1 is SGHDT, CDR2 YYEEEE, per germline. The CDR3 DNA follows: TGTGCCAGCAGTTTGGACAGACTGGAGGAGACCCAGTACTTC. It is translated as CASSLDRLEETQYF.

This clonotype was counted a few times. The rearrangement uses TRBV6-2 or TRBV6-3 and TRBJ2-1, with a weak D call TRBD1 (6 bases). Germline V gene sequence: CDR1 MNHEY, CDR2 SVGEGT. CDR3 length: 13 amino acids. V was trimmed by 11 bases and J by 0 bases, leaving 11 bases between them. The CDR3 coding sequence is TGTGCCGCCACAGGGAGCTCCTACAATGAGCAGTTCTTC. As protein: CAATGSSYNEQFF.

This clonotype was observed at least ten times. The rearrangement links TRBV5-1 to TRBJ2-3; D may be TRBD1 or TRBD2 (5 bases each). This CDR3 has 14 amino acids. V lost 3 bases to trimming and J lost 1 base, with 9 bases between them. The germline CDR1 and CDR2 sequences are SGHRS and YFSETQ. This chain's CDR3 is CASSWDPGTDTQYF. CDR3 sequence (DNA): TGCGCCAGCAGCTGGGACCCCGGCACAGATACGCAGTATTTT.

Only a few counts were recorded for this clonotype. This rearrangement joins TRBV2 to TRBJ1-4; 7 nucleotides align to TRBD1. Trimming at V came to 6 bases and at J to 0 bases, leaving 4 bases not matched to a gene. This CDR3 contains 15 residues. Germline V CDR1 and CDR2: SNHLY, FYNNEI. The CDR3 DNA sequence: TGTGCCAGCAGCGGGACAGTTGCAACTAATGAAAAACTGTTTTTT. This sequence encodes CASSGTVATNEKLFF. Using reference TRBV2 and TRBJ1-4 for the parts outside the CDR3, the full variable domain is EPEVTQTPSHQVTQMGQEVILRCVPISNHLYFYWYRQILGQKVEFLVSFYNNEISEKSEIFDDQFSVERPDGSNFTLKIRSTKLEDSAMYFCASSGTVATNEKLFFGSGTQLSVL.

In this sample, this clonotype turned up a few times. The chain links TRBV29-1 to TRBJ1-2, with TRBD1 as a possible D gene (5 bases). Germline CDR1 is SQVTM and CDR2 is ANQGSEA. V dropped 5 bases and J dropped 3 bases, with 19 bases sitting between them. This CDR3 contains 15 residues. The CDR3 loop reads CSVSTMGPTDYGYTF. The CDR3 DNA sequence: TGCAGCGTTTCAACTATGGGACCTACTGACTATGGCTACACCTTC.

The chain couples TRBV7-2 to TRBJ1-2; 8 bases agree with TRBD1. The germline gives CDR1 SGHTA, CDR2 FQGNSA. The CDR3 totals 15 residues. The ends lost 3 bases at V and 4 bases at J; junction bases unmatched: 7. In nucleotides, the CDR3 is TGTGCCAGCAGCTTCGACAGGGGTTGGGGCTATGGCTACACCTTC. This translates into CASSFDRGWGYGYTF.

This clonotype was observed a few times. The chain's CDR3 is CASSPTGTGAYNEQFF. The CDR3 DNA is TGTGCCAGCAGCCCAACCGGGACAGGGGCCTACAATGAGCAGTTCTTC. The chain joins TRBV3-1 to TRBJ2-1; 10 bases align to TRBD1. The germline V gene has CDR1 LGHDT and CDR2 YNNKEL (reference sequence). The J segment lost 2 bases and the V segment lost 4 bases, leaving 5 bases of the junction unmatched. The length of the CDR3 is 16 residues.

A few counts support this clonotype. The chain carries TRBV7-9 and TRBJ1-6; maybe TRBD1 (6 bases). Germline V gives CDR1 SEHNR, CDR2 FQNEAQ (reference sequence). The CDR3 contains 15 residues. V shed 3 bases and J shed 6 bases, with 12 bases lying between them. CDR3: CASSFSGVSNSPLHF. In DNA form, the CDR3 reads TGTGCCAGCAGCTTTTCAGGGGTCTCTAATTCACCCCTCCACTTT. Looking up the rest from reference TRBV7-9 and TRBJ1-6 gives the full variable domain: DTGVSQNPRHKITKRGQNVTFRCDPISEHNRLYWYRQTLGQGPEFLTYFQNEAQLEKSRLLSDRFSAERPKGSFSTLEIQRTEQGDSAMYLCASSFSGVSNSPLHFGNGTRLTVT.

This rearrangement joins TRBV20-1 to TRBJ2-7; D gene uncertain. In germline, CDR1 is DFQATT, CDR2 SNEGSKA (reference sequence). The V end lost 3 bases, the J end lost 10 bases, and 10 bases lay between the germline ends. This CDR3 region has 10 residues. CDR3 loop: CSASRSPQYF. In DNA form, the CDR3 reads TGCAGTGCTAGCCGAAGCCCTCAGTACTTC.

V usage is TRBV20-1 and J usage is TRBJ2-7, with 8 nucleotides matching TRBD2. V lost 0 bases to trimming and J lost 3 bases; unmatched junction nucleotides: 7. The CDR3 loop spans 15 amino acids. Germline CDR1 and CDR2: DFQATT and SNEGSKA (reference sequence). The CDR3 DNA sequence: TGCAGTGCTAGAGATCCCCTAGCGGGCGGCTACGAGCAGTACGTC. It encodes CSARDPLAGGYEQYV.

About this clonotype itself: A read error may be the cause here, since a much bigger clone is one base away. The chain recombines TRBV7-2 with TRBJ2-1, with a tentative D call TRBD2 (6 bases). The V gene lost 4 bases and the J gene lost 1 base, with 14 bases spanning the gap. The CDR3 totals 16 residues. Germline CDR1 and CDR2: SGHTA and FQGNSA. The CDR3 sequence: CASSSPGGPSYNEQFF. The CDR3 bases are TGTGCCAGCAGCTCCCCCGGGGGACCTTCCTACAATGAGCAGTTCTTC.

The chain carries TRBV7-9 and TRBJ2-7; 10 positions match TRBD1. The CDR3 is 15 amino acids. Germline CDR1 reads SEHNR; CDR2 reads FQNEAQ (reference sequence). The V and J ends lost 5 bases and 3 bases, in that order; junction bases with no gene match: 7. The CDR3: CASSHRDRGNYEQYF. The DNA of the CDR3 is TGTGCCAGCAGCCACCGGGACAGGGGTAACTACGAGCAGTACTTC. Variable domain in full (rest from reference TRBV7-9 and TRBJ2-7): DTGVSQNPRHKITKRGQNVTFRCDPISEHNRLYWYRQTLGQGPEFLTYFQNEAQLEKSRLLSDRFSAERPKGSFSTLEIQRTEQGDSAMYLCASSHRDRGNYEQYFGPGTRLTVT.

This clonotype came up a few times. V gene TRBV9 combines with J gene TRBJ1-6; possibly TRBD1 for D (5 bases). Trimming removed 0 bases at V and 11 bases at J, with 9 bases between. The CDR3 totals 13 residues. The germline V gene has CDR1 SGDLS and CDR2 YYNGEE. CDR3 coding DNA: TGTGCCAGCAGCGTAGGGGGGGGGACACCCCTCCACTTT. Its protein product is CASSVGGGTPLHF.

This clonotype appeared a few times. J is TRBJ2-1 and V is TRBV7-8; 10 nucleotides line up with TRBD2. CDR3 length: 16 amino acids. Germline lookup yields CDR1 SGHVS and CDR2 FQNEAQ. Trimming cost V 5 bases and J 6 bases; bases outside gene matches: 10. CDR3 in amino acids: CASSPQSGLATNEQFF. CDR3 nucleotide sequence: TGTGCCAGCAGCCCCCAATCGGGACTAGCGACCAATGAGCAGTTCTTC.